One sample yielded the 17 T cell receptor beta chains listed below, sequenced in a study of T-cell reconstitution after alpha-beta-depleted transplantation in children. Unique molecular identifiers were incorporated when the TCRbeta library was constructed. Each CDR3 protein gets one entry after TCRdb re-called the PCR reads with MiXCR. The sample consists of 190,000 or so distinct CDR3 sequences, 6.5% to 7.5% of them appearing once. The sample was PBMCs from the stem cell graft donor, taken from the stem cell graft. These receptors came from a human donor who donated a stem cell graft to a child with Wiskott-Aldrich syndrome.

The genes are TRBV28 and TRBJ2-7, with 9 positions matching TRBD1. The CDR3 contains 15 residues. CDR1 is MDHEN, CDR2 SYDVKM, per germline. With 2 bases clipped from V and 2 bases from J, the junction kept 4 bases outside the gene matches. The DNA for the CDR3 is TGTGCCAGCAGTTTAATGCGGGACAGGGCCTACGAGCAGTACTTC. Protein sequence: CASSLMRDRAYEQYF.

In its sample, this clonotype was seen many times. V usage is TRBV7-8 and J usage is TRBJ2-1; 11 nucleotides match TRBD2. V trimming: 5 bases; J trimming: 15 bases; junction bases outside the gene matches: 9. Germline V gene data show CDR1 as SGHVS and CDR2 as FQNEAQ. This CDR3 region has 13 residues. CDR3 DNA: TGTGCCAGCAGCCAATTACTAGCGGGAGCTGGGTTCTTC. It translates to CASSQLLAGAGFF.

The sample holds many counts of this clonotype. The chain uses TRBV5-1 and TRBJ2-5; D tentatively fits TRBD1 or TRBD2 (5 bases each). The germline V and J ends were trimmed by 6 bases and 5 bases, with 14 bases remaining between them. Per the germline V gene, CDR1 is SGHRS and CDR2 is YFSETQ. The CDR3 totals 13 residues. CDR3 DNA: TGCGCCAGCAACTGGACACCGGGGGAGACCCAGTACTTC. Translated: CASNWTPGETQYF.

Ten or more counts support this clonotype. The rearrangement links TRBV5-1 to TRBJ2-3; tentatively, D is TRBD1 (6 bases). V lost 4 bases and J lost 2, with 17 bases in between. From germline, CDR1 is SGHRS and CDR2 YFSETQ. There are 16 residues in the CDR3. DNA for the CDR3: TGCGCCAGCAGCGTTGGGGCAGGGGTTTACACAGATACGCAGTATTTT. This gives the protein CASSVGAGVYTDTQYF.

This clonotype has ten or more counts. This chain uses TRBV6-1 with TRBJ2-7; no clear D. In germline, CDR1 is MNHNS, CDR2 SASEGT. The ends were cut back, 0 bases at V and 4 bases at J, with 7 bases in the middle. The CDR3 is 13 residues long. CDR3 amino acids: CASSEAQTYEQYF. The DNA for the CDR3 is TGTGCCAGCAGTGAAGCGCAGACTTACGAGCAGTACTTC.

This clonotype appeared many times. The V and J genes are TRBV20-1 and TRBJ1-1, with a possible D match to TRBD1 (5 bases). The V gene's germline CDR1 is DFQATT and CDR2 SNEGSKA (reference sequence). The CDR3 loop spans 12 amino acids. The germline V and J ends were trimmed by 6 bases and 7 bases, with 15 bases remaining between them. CDR3 region: CSALNRRREAFF. In DNA, the CDR3 is TGCAGTGCCCTCAACAGGCGGCGTGAAGCTTTCTTT.

The rearrangement links TRBV23-1 to TRBJ1-1; tentative D call: TRBD1 (5 bases). TRBV23-1 qualifies as an ORF whose function is uncertain. This CDR3 has 17 residues. V was pared by 9 bases and J by 3 bases, with 26 bases between. Here the CDR3 reads CARSGGLAKKEDTEAFF. The DNA of the CDR3 is TGCGCCAGGAGCGGGGGACTCGCCAAAAAAGAGGACACTGAAGCTTTCTTT.

The sample holds a few counts of this clonotype. V is TRBV11-3 and J is TRBJ1-2; TRBD1 aligns across 7 bases. Germline V lookup: CDR1 SGHNT, CDR2 YENEEA. CDR3 length: 15 amino acids. V shed 5 bases and J 2 bases; nucleotides not matched to a gene: 8. CDR3 region: CASSVGQQPNYGYTF. CDR3 DNA: TGTGCCAGCAGCGTGGGACAGCAGCCCAACTATGGCTACACCTTC.

This clonotype was seen repeatedly, ten times or more. V is TRBV6-5 and J is TRBJ2-4; 8 positions match TRBD2. The CDR3 contains 16 residues. Germline-derived CDR1 and CDR2 are MNHEY and SVGAGI. With V trimmed by 0 bases and J by 5 bases, 6 bases remained unmatched. CDR3: CASSYSRASGQNIQYF. The CDR3 nucleotides are TGTGCCAGCAGTTACTCGAGAGCTAGCGGGCAAAACATTCAGTACTTC.

In this sample, this clonotype turned up many times. The gene calls are TRBV12-3 or TRBV12-4 and TRBJ1-1; D is uncertain. Trimming cost V 3 bases and J 6 bases, with 11 bases left between them. CDR3 length equals 13 residues. CDR3 in DNA: TGTGCCAGCAGTTTTGGGTCGCTATCTGAAGCTTTCTTT. It specifies CASSFGSLSEAFF.

In its sample, this clonotype was seen many times. The chain uses TRBV12-3 or TRBV12-4 and TRBJ1-5; a weak D match, TRBD1 (6 bases). The CDR3 extends over 15 amino acids. Trimming shortened V by 6 bases and J by 5 bases, and 17 bases separated the two germline ends. The CDR3 region is CASSPAGQLYQPQHF. In DNA form, the CDR3 reads TGTGCCAGCAGCCCCGCGGGACAACTATATCAGCCCCAGCATTTT.

This clonotype was observed many times. V is TRBV7-9 and J is TRBJ1-2; D remains ambiguous. Germline CDR1 and CDR2: SEHNR and FQNEAQ (reference sequence). This CDR3 is 13 amino acids long. Between the trimmed V and J ends, which lost 2 bases and 4 bases, there was a span of 8 bases. DNA of the CDR3: TGTGCCAGCAGCTTACTGGCGGGCTATGGCTACACCTTC. Translating gives CASSLLAGYGYTF. Looking up the rest from reference TRBV7-9 and TRBJ1-2 gives the full variable domain: DTGVSQNPRHKITKRGQNVTFRCDPISEHNRLYWYRQTLGQGPEFLTYFQNEAQLEKSRLLSDRFSAERPKGSFSTLEIQRTEQGDSAMYLCASSLLAGYGYTFGSGTRLTVV.

Many counts were recorded for this clonotype. The chain couples TRBV7-9 to TRBJ1-1; D uncertain. The length of the CDR3 is 12 residues. CDR1 SEHNR and CDR2 FQNEAQ come from the germline V gene (reference sequence). Trimming stripped 5 bases from V and 5 bases from J, with 9 bases between. This chain's CDR3 is CASSPRRTEAFF. As DNA, the CDR3 is TGTGCCAGCAGCCCCAGGCGTACTGAAGCTTTCTTT.

In this sample, this clonotype turned up a few times. The chain is built from TRBV5-1 and TRBJ2-5; the D gene is possibly TRBD1 (5 bases). V lost 0 bases and J lost 1, with 10 bases in between. The CDR3 has 15 residues. Germline V gene lookup returns CDR1 SGHRS and CDR2 YFSETQ. The CDR3 spells CASSLVGQGQETQYF. For the CDR3, the DNA is TGCGCCAGCAGCTTGGTGGGTCAGGGCCAAGAGACCCAGTACTTC.

This clonotype was detected many times. As DNA, the CDR3 is TGTGCCAGCAGCTTAAGACTAGCGGGAAACACCGGGGAGCTGTTTTTT. Protein sequence: CASSLRLAGNTGELFF. This chain uses TRBV5-6 with TRBJ2-2; 11 bases map to TRBD2. The CDR3 runs 16 residues. The germline gives CDR1 SGHDT, CDR2 YYEEEE. V trimming: 2 bases; J trimming: 2 bases; junction bases outside the gene matches: 2. Based on the CDR3 plus reference TRBV5-6 and TRBJ2-2, the full variable domain is DAGVTQSPTHLIKTRGQQVTLRCSPKSGHDTVSWYQQALGQGPQFIFQYYEEEERQRGNFPDRFSGHQFPNYSSELNVNALLLGDSALYLCASSLRLAGNTGELFFGEGSRLTVL.

This clonotype has only a few counts. This chain connects TRBV7-9 to TRBJ1-2; D ambiguous. Trimming shortened V by 3 bases and J by 4 bases, and 9 bases separated the two germline ends. The CDR3 is made up of 13 amino acids. Germline loops: CDR1 SEHNR, CDR2 FQNEAQ (reference sequence). The CDR3 loop reads CASSLEGTYGYTF. The CDR3 nucleotides read TGTGCCAGCAGCTTGGAGGGAACCTATGGCTACACCTTC.

The genes are TRBV5-1 and TRBJ2-5, with 15 bases lining up with TRBD2. After removal of 2 bases from V and 4 bases from J, the junction contained 6 bases not matched to a gene. The CDR3 is 17 residues long. Germline V gene sequence: CDR1 SGHRS, CDR2 YFSETQ. Written as DNA, the CDR3 is TGCGCCAGCAGCTTTGGACTAGCGGGGGGGCAAGGAGAGACCCAGTACTTC. Translating it yields CASSFGLAGGQGETQYF.